This is a list of T cell receptor beta chains from one sample in a study of vaccination and CD4 T cells after COVID-19. TCRdb itself ran the PCR reads through MiXCR, one entry per CDR3 protein. The table has about 15,000 distinct CDR3 sequences, roughly half seen once; the top ten hold 25% to 30%. Their antigen targets remain unknown. The sample consisted of cultured CD4+ T cells from blood, taken after SARS-CoV-2 vaccination. These receptors all come from a human donor with COVID-19. CDR3s include the opening cysteine and the closing phenylalanine or tryptophan. A D gene is named only where the DNA matches it firmly. For some rows the clone size is stated as once, few or many, or as a class when expanded; others skip it.

cdr3_nt: TGTGCCAGCAGTAGGACAGGGGGAGGCTACGAGCAGTACTTC
cdr3_aa: CASSRTGGGYEQYF
j_call: TRBJ2-7
clone_size: -
d_call: TRBD1
v_call: TRBV6-2/TRBV6-3

cdr3_nt: TGTGCCAGCAGTCGCCGGGGGGACAGGGACTACGAGCAGTACTTC
cdr3_aa: CASSRRGDRDYEQYF
j_call: TRBJ2-7
clone_size: -
d_call: TRBD1
v_call: TRBV6-1

cdr3_nt: TGCAGTGCTAGAGATCCGGCTAGCCTCCAAGAGACCCAGTACTTC
cdr3_aa: CSARDPASLQETQYF
j_call: TRBJ2-5
clone_size: -
d_call: -
v_call: TRBV20-1

cdr3_nt: TGTGCCAGCAGCTTAGTCACGGGGGTCCAAACTGAAGCTTTCTTT
cdr3_aa: CASSLVTGVQTEAFF
j_call: TRBJ1-1
clone_size: -
d_call: -
v_call: TRBV7-2

cdr3_nt: TGTGCCAGCAGTGTGGAGGTTCAGCCCCAGCATTTT
cdr3_aa: CASSVEVQPQHF
j_call: TRBJ1-5
clone_size: few
d_call: -
v_call: TRBV2

cdr3_nt: TGTGCCAGCACGTACCAGGGGGACTCCACAGATACGCAGTATTTT
cdr3_aa: CASTYQGDSTDTQYF
j_call: TRBJ2-3
clone_size: few
d_call: -
v_call: TRBV27

cdr3_nt: TGTGCCAGTAGGCGGGGGACGATTGAAAACACTGAAGCTTTCTTT
cdr3_aa: CASRRGTIENTEAFF
j_call: TRBJ1-1
clone_size: -
d_call: -
v_call: TRBV19

cdr3_nt: TGTGCCAGTAGGAGGGGTGGAATAGAGGGCGAGCAGTACTTC
cdr3_aa: CASRRGGIEGEQYF
j_call: TRBJ2-7
clone_size: -
d_call: -
v_call: TRBV19

cdr3_nt: TGTGCCAGCAGGCAGGGGAACACTGAAGCTTTCTTT
cdr3_aa: CASRQGNTEAFF
j_call: TRBJ1-1
clone_size: few
d_call: -
v_call: TRBV25-1

cdr3_nt: TGCGCCAGCAGCCATACAGGGGGTTACGAGCAGTACTTC
cdr3_aa: CASSHTGGYEQYF
j_call: TRBJ2-7
clone_size: -
d_call: TRBD1
v_call: TRBV5-1

cdr3_nt: TGCAGTGACCGATCGTCGGGCGGTTCACCCCTCCACTTT
cdr3_aa: CSDRSSGGSPLHF
j_call: TRBJ1-6
clone_size: -
d_call: -
v_call: TRBV20-1

cdr3_nt: TGTGCCAGCAGCCTTACTCGCGGGGGCTTGGCCTACGAGCAGTACTTC
cdr3_aa: CASSLTRGGLAYEQYF
j_call: TRBJ2-7
clone_size: -
d_call: -
v_call: TRBV11-3

cdr3_nt: TGTGCCAGTAAGCCTACGACAGGGGACTATGGCTACACCTTC
cdr3_aa: CASKPTTGDYGYTF
j_call: TRBJ1-2
clone_size: -
d_call: TRBD1
v_call: TRBV6-1

cdr3_nt: TGTGCCAGCAGTTACTCGGATCCCTCCTACGAGCAGTACTTC
cdr3_aa: CASSYSDPSYEQYF
j_call: TRBJ2-7
clone_size: once
d_call: -
v_call: TRBV6-5

cdr3_nt: TGTGCCAGCAGCTTGCCATTCTCGGCAAACCAAGAGACCCAGTACTTC
cdr3_aa: CASSLPFSANQETQYF
j_call: TRBJ2-5
clone_size: -
d_call: -
v_call: TRBV11-1

cdr3_nt: TGTGCCAGCAGTATCGCCGGACAGGCCCGGGGAGAAAAACTGTTTTTT
cdr3_aa: CASSIAGQARGEKLFF
j_call: TRBJ1-4
clone_size: few
d_call: TRBD1
v_call: TRBV28

cdr3_nt: TGTGCCAGCAGCTCACTCGGGCCTGGAAACACCATATATTTT
cdr3_aa: CASSSLGPGNTIYF
j_call: TRBJ1-3
clone_size: -
d_call: -
v_call: TRBV7-6

cdr3_nt: TGTGCCAGCAGCTTAGGGCAGGGAAGTAACTATGGCTACACCTTC
cdr3_aa: CASSLGQGSNYGYTF
j_call: TRBJ1-2
clone_size: few
d_call: -
v_call: TRBV7-8

cdr3_nt: TGTGCCAGCAGTCCACGGGATCCGAGGGATAATTCACCCCTCCACTTT
cdr3_aa: CASSPRDPRDNSPLHF
j_call: TRBJ1-6
clone_size: few
d_call: -
v_call: TRBV27

cdr3_nt: TGTGCCAGCAGCTTAGACGGGGGCTCCACCGGGGAGCTGTTTTTT
cdr3_aa: CASSLDGGSTGELFF
j_call: TRBJ2-2
clone_size: few
d_call: -
v_call: TRBV7-2

cdr3_nt: TGCGCCAGCAGCTCAAGGACTAGCGGACAAGAGACCCAGTACTTC
cdr3_aa: CASSSRTSGQETQYF
j_call: TRBJ2-5
clone_size: -
d_call: TRBD2
v_call: TRBV5-1

cdr3_nt: TGTGCCAGCAGCTTAGATTCAGGGGGCAATCAGCCCCAGCATTTT
cdr3_aa: CASSLDSGGNQPQHF
j_call: TRBJ1-5
clone_size: -
d_call: -
v_call: TRBV7-2

cdr3_nt: TGTGCCAGCAGTTTAGCTTGGGAGAGGAACACTGAAGCTTTCTTT
cdr3_aa: CASSLAWERNTEAFF
j_call: TRBJ1-1
clone_size: -
d_call: -
v_call: TRBV12-3/TRBV12-4

cdr3_nt: TGCAGTGCTAGAGACAGAACTAGCGGGGGAGCCGGTGAGCAGTTCTTC
cdr3_aa: CSARDRTSGGAGEQFF
j_call: TRBJ2-1
clone_size: few
d_call: TRBD2
v_call: TRBV20-1

cdr3_nt: TGTGCCAGCGGTTCGGCAGGGGGCTTTGGCACTGAAGCTTTCTTT
cdr3_aa: CASGSAGGFGTEAFF
j_call: TRBJ1-1
clone_size: -
d_call: TRBD1
v_call: TRBV27

cdr3_nt: TGTGCCAGCAGCCCACCTTTGCGGGGGGCGAACACCGGGGAGCTGTTTTTT
cdr3_aa: CASSPPLRGANTGELFF
j_call: TRBJ2-2
clone_size: -
d_call: TRBD2
v_call: TRBV7-8

cdr3_nt: TGTGCCAGCAGCTTAGGGGGACAGGGGGCCGAGCAGTACTTC
cdr3_aa: CASSLGGQGAEQYF
j_call: TRBJ2-7
clone_size: few
d_call: TRBD1
v_call: TRBV7-6

cdr3_nt: TGTGCCACCAGTGACGGGGGTCGCAATCAGCCCCAGCATTTT
cdr3_aa: CATSDGGRNQPQHF
j_call: TRBJ1-5
clone_size: -
d_call: -
v_call: TRBV24-1

cdr3_nt: TGTGCCACCAGCAGAGATATTTCAGGTTTAGGGAACACCATATATTTT
cdr3_aa: CATSRDISGLGNTIYF
j_call: TRBJ1-3
clone_size: few
d_call: -
v_call: TRBV15

cdr3_nt: TGTGCCTGGAGTCCACTGGCGGGGCCCACAGATACGCAGTATTTT
cdr3_aa: CAWSPLAGPTDTQYF
j_call: TRBJ2-3
clone_size: -
d_call: -
v_call: TRBV30

cdr3_nt: TGTGCCAGCAGTCTACCTCAAACAGGGGGTAATTCACCCCTCCACTTT
cdr3_aa: CASSLPQTGGNSPLHF
j_call: TRBJ1-6
clone_size: medium-sized
d_call: TRBD1
v_call: TRBV27

cdr3_nt: TGTGCCACCAGCAGAGGAACAGGACAGCCCCAGCATTTT
cdr3_aa: CATSRGTGQPQHF
j_call: TRBJ1-5
clone_size: few
d_call: -
v_call: TRBV15

cdr3_nt: TGTGCCAGCAGTGGTATGAACACTGAAGCTTTCTTT
cdr3_aa: CASSGMNTEAFF
j_call: TRBJ1-1
clone_size: -
d_call: -
v_call: TRBV2

cdr3_nt: TGTGCCAGCAGCAATCCCCTAGGGAACGAGCAGTACTTC
cdr3_aa: CASSNPLGNEQYF
j_call: TRBJ2-7
clone_size: -
d_call: -
v_call: TRBV6-2/TRBV6-3

cdr3_nt: TGTGCCAGCAGCTTAGGTGGCAGCATGAACACTGAAGCTTTCTTT
cdr3_aa: CASSLGGSMNTEAFF
j_call: TRBJ1-1
clone_size: few
d_call: -
v_call: TRBV7-3